This T cell receptor beta chain was identified in a study of Graves' ophthalmopathy and Graves' hyperthyroidism. For the study at large: No treatment had been given when peripheral blood was collected at initial diagnosis. Whole-study results and caveats: Most clonotypes expanded in thyroid above 0.001 frequency were present in blood too.

CDR3 length: 16 residues. With 7 bases removed from V and 3 bases from J, the gap between germline ends came to 22 bases. From germline, CDR1 is ENHRY and CDR2 SYGVKD. Ophthalmopathy-affected donors exhibited moderate-to-severe activity, CAS ≥3, NOSPECS ≥4, and duration under 3 months. As diagnostic evidence, clinical symptoms, serum thyroxine, TRAb, thyroid ultrasound and orbital computed tomography were relied upon. This clonotype was picked up many times. Its antigen remains unidentified. Amplifying from RNA transcripts, the study obtained TCR beta CDR3 regions. First-round RT-PCR used HTBI primers; second-round multiplex PCR followed. MiXCR was run by TCRdb on the multiplex PCR reads, yielding one entry per CDR3 protein. The repertoire holds about 500,000 distinct CDR3 sequences, with under 15% as singletons.

The specimen was blood. The TCR was taken from a woman aged 25 to 39 with Graves' ophthalmopathy. The chain joins TRBV10-3 to TRBJ2-7; no clear D gene. DNA for the CDR3: TGTGCCATCACCCCAGGCCCCTCGACACCGGGCTACGAGCAGTACTTC. Amino acid sequence: CAITPGPSTPGYEQYF.